The 23 T cell receptor beta chains below were found in one sample sequenced in a study of T cell changes during pregnancy in multiple sclerosis. Clones were read by immunoSEQ multiplex PCR, and TCRdb kept only the in-frame ones, dropping some. Seen here are tens of thousands of clones, 85% to 95% observed once, and the top ten hold 6.5% to 8%. Here the sequenced sample was CD8+ T cells from peripheral blood mononuclear cells, taken in the third trimester of pregnancy. Every receptor here comes from a female donor with multiple sclerosis, enrolled in a pregnancy study.

The V and J genes are TRBV7-9 and TRBJ2-7; maybe TRBD1 (6 bases). Trimming stripped 5 bases from V and 5 bases from J, with 16 bases between. The CDR3 contains 14 residues. Germline CDR1 and CDR2: SEHNR and FQNEAQ (reference sequence). Written as DNA, the CDR3 is TGTGCCAGCAGCGCAAGGGGGTTACGGGACGAGCAGTACTTC. The encoded protein is CASSARGLRDEQYF.

This chain uses TRBV9 with TRBJ1-1; D ambiguous. This CDR3 is built from 14 residues. V lost 4 bases and J lost 2, with 12 bases in between. Germline-derived CDR1 and CDR2 are SGDLS and YYNGEE. CDR3 amino acids: CASSPGGFNTEAFF. In nucleotides, the CDR3 is TGTGCCAGCAGCCCCGGCGGTTTCAACACTGAAGCTTTCTTT.

The chain links TRBV15 to TRBJ2-1, with 7 bases fitting TRBD1. The V segment lost 3 bases and the J segment 9 bases; nucleotides outside the gene matches: 11. The CDR3 length is 15 residues. CDR1 LNHNV and CDR2 YYDKDF come from the germline V gene (reference sequence). CDR3 in DNA: TGTGCCACCAGCAGCCCCCGGACAGGCCGAGGTGAGCAGTTCTTC. It specifies CATSSPRTGRGEQFF.

The chain is built from TRBV7-6 and TRBJ2-7, with D perhaps TRBD2 (6 bases). CDR1 and CDR2 (germline): SGHVS, FNYEAQ. Between the trimmed V and J ends, which lost 1 base and 2 bases, there was a span of 18 bases. This CDR3 region has 17 residues. CDR3 bases: TGTGCCAGCAGCTTAGTAAGGGACGGCGGGGTTACCTACGAGCAGTACTTC. Amino acids: CASSLVRDGGVTYEQYF.

This rearrangement joins TRBV5-4 to TRBJ1-1; the match to TRBD1 covers 7 bases. The CDR3 contains 14 residues. CDR1 and CDR2 (germline): SGHNT, YYREEE (reference sequence). The V gene end was trimmed by 4 bases and the J gene end by 5 bases; junction bases not matched to a gene: 8. The CDR3 here is CASSLGTAGTEAFF. The DNA for the CDR3 is TGTGCCAGCAGCCTCGGGACAGCTGGTACTGAAGCTTTCTTT.

The rearrangement links TRBV7-6 to TRBJ2-7; possibly TRBD2 for D (5 bases). This CDR3 region has 14 residues. Germline CDR1 is SGHVS and CDR2 is FNYEAQ. With 3 bases removed from V and 5 bases from J, the gap between germline ends came to 14 bases. The CDR3 region is CASSLDSQRHEQYF. CDR3 nucleotide sequence: TGTGCCAGCAGCTTGGACTCCCAACGCCACGAGCAGTACTTC.

The V gene is TRBV7-6, the J gene TRBJ2-3, with a weak D call TRBD2 (6 bases). This CDR3 contains 15 residues. Trimming took off 4 bases at V and 0 bases at J, with 11 bases between the two ends. Germline CDR1 SGHVS, CDR2 FNYEAQ. Written as DNA, the CDR3 is TGTGCCAGCAGCTCTCCTAGCGATAGCACAGATACGCAGTATTTT. This codes for CASSSPSDSTDTQYF. The whole variable domain, filled in from reference TRBV7-6 and TRBJ2-3, reads GAGVSQSPRYKVTKRGQDVALRCDPISGHVSLYWYRQALGQGPEFLTYFNYEAQQDKSGLPNDRFSAERPEGSISTLTIQRTEQRDSAMYRCASSSPSDSTDTQYFGPGTRLTVL.

This clone showed up just once. This chain connects TRBV2 to TRBJ2-4; 7 nucleotides align to TRBD2. There are 17 residues in the CDR3. Germline assignment: CDR1 SNHLY and CDR2 FYNNEI. The junction had 26 bases not matched to a gene; V was cut back by 7 bases and J by 14 bases. The CDR3 loop reads CASNKGREMMGREAEYF. CDR3 in DNA: TGTGCCAGCAATAAAGGTCGGGAAATGATGGGCCGGGAGGCCGAGTACTTC. Drawing the rest from reference TRBV2 and TRBJ2-4, the complete variable domain is EPEVTQTPSHQVTQMGQEVILRCVPISNHLYFYWYRQILGQKVEFLVSFYNNEISEKSEIFDDQFSVERPDGSNFTLKIRSTKLEDSAMYFCASNKGREMMGREAEYFGAGTRLSVL.

The chain recombines TRBV5-4 with TRBJ1-2; D unresolved. In germline, CDR1 is SGHNT, CDR2 YYREEE (reference sequence). The CDR3 runs 14 residues. Trimming stripped 7 bases from V and 4 bases from J, with 17 bases between. CDR3 sequence: CASAQPGKTYGYTF. CDR3 DNA sequence: TGTGCCAGCGCGCAGCCAGGAAAGACCTATGGCTACACCTTC.

The J gene is TRBJ2-2, the V gene TRBV4-2; 11 bases map to TRBD2. The CDR3 has 15 residues. V lost 0 bases to trimming and J lost 6 bases; unmatched junction nucleotides: 0. The germline V gene encodes CDR1 LGHNA and CDR2 YNFKEQ. CDR3 amino acids: CASSQDSGGAGELFF. CDR3 coding DNA: TGTGCCAGCAGCCAAGATAGCGGGGGGGCCGGGGAGCTGTTTTTT.

This chain's CDR3 is CASSQDLGQAGSYEQYF. The CDR3 coding sequence is TGTGCCAGCAGCCAAGATCTCGGACAGGCAGGATCCTACGAGCAGTACTTC. The V gene is TRBV14, the J gene TRBJ2-7, with TRBD1 matching over 7 bases. Germline CDR1 is SGHDN and CDR2 is FVKESK. J gave up 1 base and V 0 bases, and 9 bases lay outside the gene matches. The CDR3 length is 17 residues.

This chain joins TRBV27 and TRBJ2-1; a weak D match, TRBD1 (6 bases). This CDR3 has 14 amino acids. Germline-derived CDR1 and CDR2 are MNHEY and SMNVEV (reference sequence). Deletions cut 2 bases from V and 4 bases from J, with 9 bases between. The CDR3 sequence: CASSLGTNYNEQFF. The DNA for the CDR3 is TGTGCCAGCAGTTTAGGGACAAATTACAATGAGCAGTTCTTC.

The chain carries TRBV10-3 and TRBJ1-2, with 8 bases matching TRBD1. The CDR3 runs to 14 residues. From germline, CDR1 is ENHRY and CDR2 SYGVKD. Trimming cost V 4 bases and J 2 bases; bases outside gene matches: 3. CDR3 sequence reads: CAISAGGANYGYTF. Here the CDR3 DNA reads TGTGCCATCAGTGCAGGGGGCGCGAACTATGGCTACACCTTC.

V usage is TRBV7-9 and J usage is TRBJ2-7, with 7 positions matching TRBD1. The CDR3 sequence is 13 residues long. With 6 bases clipped from V and 3 bases from J, the junction kept 5 bases outside the gene matches. Per the germline V gene, CDR1 is SEHNR and CDR2 is FQNEAQ (reference sequence). CDR3 residues: CASRPDRSYEQYF. CDR3 nucleotides: TGTGCCAGCAGGCCGGACAGGAGCTACGAGCAGTACTTC. The entire variable domain, with the rest obtained from reference TRBV7-9 and TRBJ2-7, is as follows: DTGVSQNPRHKITKRGQNVTFRCDPISEHNRLYWYRQTLGQGPEFLTYFQNEAQLEKSRLLSDRFSAERPKGSFSTLEIQRTEQGDSAMYLCASRPDRSYEQYFGPGTRLTVT.

V and J are TRBV27 and TRBJ2-7, with D possibly being TRBD2 (5 bases). Germline-derived CDR1 and CDR2 are MNHEY and SMNVEV (reference sequence). CDR3 length: 16 amino acids. Trimming took off 8 bases at V and 6 bases at J, with 26 bases between the two ends. CDR3 amino acids: CASLSPGRSGYGEQYF. CDR3 bases: TGTGCCAGCCTCTCCCCTGGGCGGTCGGGGTACGGCGAGCAGTACTTC.

The gene calls are TRBV7-9 and TRBJ1-5, with 9 bases lining up with TRBD1. With V trimmed by 5 bases and J by 6 bases, 11 bases remained unmatched. The CDR3 totals 16 residues. Germline CDR1 is SEHNR and CDR2 is FQNEAQ (reference sequence). Here the CDR3 DNA reads TGTGCCAGCAGCGGCACGGGGACAGGGCCTGGTCAGCCCCAGCATTTT. Amino acids: CASSGTGTGPGQPQHF.

The count of this clone is one. V gene TRBV27 combines with J gene TRBJ2-1, with TRBD2 as a possible D gene (5 bases). Germline assignment: CDR1 MNHEY and CDR2 SMNVEV (reference sequence). The CDR3 loop spans 14 amino acids. V dropped 2 bases and J dropped 6 bases, with 11 bases sitting between them. This CDR3 reads CASSLRGRLNEQFF. The CDR3 DNA sequence: TGTGCCAGCAGTTTACGCGGGCGGCTCAATGAGCAGTTCTTC.

The V call is TRBV6-4, the J call TRBJ2-1; 8 bases line up with TRBD2. Trimming took 4 bases from V and 8 from J; bases not matched to a gene: 13. The V gene's germline CDR1 is MRHNA and CDR2 SNTAGT. The CDR3 consists of 16 residues. The CDR3 DNA sequence: TGTGCCAGCAGTGTACGAGGCGGGGGGAGGAGCGATGAGCAGTTCTTC. It is translated as CASSVRGGGRSDEQFF.

The CDR3 reads CASSQGGISYEQYF. The CDR3 DNA sequence: TGTGCCAGCAGCCAAGGCGGGATTTCCTACGAGCAGTACTTC. The V call is TRBV4-2, the J call TRBJ2-7; D is perhaps TRBD2 (6 bases). CDR3 length: 14 amino acids. V lost 1 base to trimming and J lost 1 base, with 8 bases between them. The germline gives CDR1 LGHNA, CDR2 YNFKEQ.

This clone was recorded only once. The V and J genes are TRBV14 and TRBJ2-7; D unresolved. The CDR3 runs 12 residues. V shed 4 bases and J shed 2 bases, with 6 bases lying between them. Germline CDR1 reads SGHDN; CDR2 reads FVKESK. CDR3 in DNA: TGTGCCAGCAGCCCTAGACCCTACGAGCAGTACTTC. This gives the protein CASSPRPYEQYF.

Written as DNA, the CDR3 is TGTGCCAGCAGCGACAAGGCCTACGAGCAGTACTTC. It specifies CASSDKAYEQYF. The chain joins TRBV7-9 to TRBJ2-7; D is unresolved. Germline V gives CDR1 SEHNR, CDR2 FQNEAQ (reference sequence). The V end lost 5 bases, the J end lost 2 bases, and 7 bases lay between the germline ends. CDR3 length equals 12 residues. Complete variable domain (other parts from reference TRBV7-9 and TRBJ2-7): DTGVSQNPRHKITKRGQNVTFRCDPISEHNRLYWYRQTLGQGPEFLTYFQNEAQLEKSRLLSDRFSAERPKGSFSTLEIQRTEQGDSAMYLCASSDKAYEQYFGPGTRLTVT.

The chain combines TRBV2 with TRBJ2-3, with a possible D match to TRBD2 (6 bases). Germline lookup yields CDR1 SNHLY and CDR2 FYNNEI. V lost 1 base, J lost 5 bases, and 16 bases lay in between. CDR3 length equals 16 residues. CDR3 residues: CASSEGKGTLGDTQYF. The CDR3, as DNA: TGTGCCAGCAGTGAAGGGAAGGGGACTTTAGGAGATACGCAGTATTTT.

The chain has TRBV9 and TRBJ2-7; 9 positions agree with TRBD1. Germline CDR1 SGDLS, CDR2 YYNGEE. CDR3 length: 15 residues. The J segment lost 3 bases and the V segment lost 4 bases, leaving 8 bases of the junction unmatched. The CDR3: CASSSSGTGIYEQYF. The CDR3 bases are TGTGCCAGCAGCTCCTCCGGGACAGGGATCTACGAGCAGTACTTC.